The 16 T cell receptor beta chains in this list originate from one sample, sequenced in a study of cytomegalovirus exposure and HLA in healthy donors. PCR was performed using 60 Vbeta and 13 Jbeta primers. The method was immunoSEQ multiplex PCR; TCRdb's version includes in-frame clones alone and lacks a portion of them. The data hold 100,000 to 120,000 clones, with around 15% observed a single time. The sample comprised PBMCs. Receptors were obtained from a female donor in good health and CMV-seronegative.

This chain links TRBV7-6 with TRBJ2-1; 7 bases agree with TRBD2. This CDR3 region has 16 residues. Per germline, CDR1 SGHVS and CDR2 FNYEAQ. V shed 4 bases, J shed 8 bases, and the junction held 14 bases outside the gene matches. The CDR3 sequence is CASSWGGGELGHEQFF. The CDR3 DNA follows: TGTGCCAGCAGCTGGGGGGGTGGGGAGCTTGGCCATGAGCAGTTCTTC.

V usage is TRBV4-3 and J usage is TRBJ2-3; 9 nucleotides align to TRBD2. Germline CDR1 reads LGHNA; CDR2 reads YSLEER. J gave up 3 bases and V 0 bases, and 13 bases lay outside the gene matches. The CDR3 loop spans 19 amino acids. CDR3 protein: CASSQDFLSPSGATDTQYF. CDR3 nucleotide sequence: TGCGCCAGCAGCCAAGATTTCCTTTCTCCTAGCGGGGCTACAGATACGCAGTATTTT.

The sample holds a few counts of this clone. The chain carries TRBV6-5 and TRBJ2-1; D gene unclear. From germline, CDR1 is MNHEY and CDR2 SVGAGI. V shed 10 bases and J shed 3 bases, with 7 bases lying between them. CDR3 length: 11 amino acids. The CDR3 bases are TGTGCCACCTACAGCTACAATGAGCAGTTCTTC. Its translation is CATYSYNEQFF.

The chain has TRBV28 and TRBJ2-7; D is unclear. The CDR3 runs to 13 residues. V gave up 4 bases and J gave up 1 base, with 8 bases separating them. Germline CDR1 reads MDHEN; CDR2 reads SYDVKM. Here the CDR3 reads CASSWAVSYEQYF. In DNA form, the CDR3 reads TGTGCCAGCAGTTGGGCAGTTTCCTACGAGCAGTACTTC.

This clone was recorded a few times. V and J are TRBV5-1 and TRBJ2-7; 8 nucleotides match TRBD1. The germline gives CDR1 SGHRS, CDR2 YFSETQ. The ends lost 4 bases at V and 3 bases at J; junction bases unmatched: 6. The CDR3 is made up of 14 amino acids. CDR3: CASSAGQDNYEQYF. The CDR3 nucleotides are TGCGCCAGCAGCGCGGGACAGGATAACTACGAGCAGTACTTC.

This clone was seen more than once but under ten times. This chain connects TRBV4-3 to TRBJ2-5, with 8 bases aligning to TRBD2. Germline CDR1 reads LGHNA; CDR2 reads YSLEER. V shed 1 base, J shed 1 base, and the junction held 5 bases outside the gene matches. CDR3 length: 16 amino acids. DNA for the CDR3: TGCGCCAGCAGCCAAGGGGCTAGCGGGTTCCAAGAGACCCAGTACTTC. Protein product: CASSQGASGFQETQYF.

Written as DNA, the CDR3 is TGTGCCAGCAGTTTATACTCCCTGGACAGCTCCTACGAGCAGTACTTC. Translation: CASSLYSLDSSYEQYF. This chain connects TRBV27 to TRBJ2-7; weak D call: TRBD1 (6 bases). The germline gives CDR1 MNHEY, CDR2 SMNVEV (reference sequence). This CDR3 contains 16 residues. Between the trimmed V and J ends, which lost 1 base and 0 bases, there was a span of 13 bases.

CDR3 region: CASSPKDTSNYGYTF. The DNA for the CDR3 is TGCGCCAGCAGCCCTAAAGACACGAGTAACTATGGCTACACCTTC. V gene TRBV4-3 combines with J gene TRBJ1-2, with no clear D. CDR1 and CDR2 (germline): LGHNA, YSLEER. The CDR3 length is 15 residues. The V end was cut by 4 bases, the J end by 1 base, with 13 bases between.

The chain combines TRBV19 with TRBJ1-1, with 10 bases matching TRBD1. Germline V gene data show CDR1 as LNHDA and CDR2 as SQIVND (reference sequence). With V trimmed by 5 bases and J by 4 bases, 10 bases remained unmatched. The CDR3 totals 16 residues. In DNA, the CDR3 is TGTGCCAGTAGTCTCAGAAGGACAGGGGGGACCACTGAAGCTTTCTTT. The encoded protein is CASSLRRTGGTTEAFF.

This clone was observed a few times. This chain links TRBV18 with TRBJ1-4; D might be TRBD1 (5 bases). In germline, CDR1 is KGHSH, CDR2 LQKENI. The V end was cut by 3 bases, the J end by 6 bases, with 23 bases between. CDR3 length equals 18 residues. The DNA of the CDR3 is TGTGCCAGCTCACCGGCGGCAGGGTGGTACGCAGGAGATGAAAAACTGTTTTTT. This sequence encodes CASSPAAGWYAGDEKLFF.

This clone was found a few times. This chain uses TRBV7-2 with TRBJ2-1; D call uncertain. The germline V and J ends were trimmed by 3 bases and 1 base, with 7 bases remaining between them. Germline V lookup: CDR1 SGHTA, CDR2 FQGNSA. The CDR3 loop spans 14 amino acids. CDR3: CASSLGESYNEQFF. CDR3 sequence (DNA): TGTGCCAGCAGCTTGGGCGAGTCCTACAATGAGCAGTTCTTC.

This clone was observed a handful of times. This chain links TRBV6-6 with TRBJ1-1; 7 nucleotides align to TRBD1. The CDR3 covers 16 residues. Germline CDR1 and CDR2: MNHNY and SVGAGI (reference sequence). V lost 1 base to trimming and J lost 4 bases; unmatched junction nucleotides: 9. CDR3 coding DNA: TGTGCCAGCAGTTACTTCATGGGACAGCCTGGCACTGAAGCTTTCTTT. It yields the protein CASSYFMGQPGTEAFF.

The rearrangement joins TRBV5-1 to TRBJ2-1, with D perhaps matching TRBD2 (6 bases). CDR1 and CDR2 from the germline V gene are SGHRS and YFSETQ. Trimming stripped 0 bases from V and 3 bases from J, with 10 bases between. The CDR3 sequence is 15 residues long. The CDR3 DNA sequence: TGCGCCAGCAGCTTGGTGCAGGAGGGCTACAATGAGCAGTTCTTC. Protein sequence: CASSLVQEGYNEQFF.

The CDR3 here is CASSPYERGYGYTF. The CDR3 nucleotides read TGTGCCAGCTCACCATACGAAAGGGGGTATGGCTACACCTTC. V and J are TRBV18 and TRBJ1-2; D is perhaps TRBD1 (6 bases). V was clipped by 2 bases and J by 5 bases, with 12 bases between them. The CDR3 has 14 amino acids. CDR1 and CDR2 (germline): KGHSH, LQKENI.

This clone was detected only once. The rearrangement uses TRBV10-3 and TRBJ2-7, with a weak D call TRBD2 (5 bases). Germline CDR1 ENHRY, CDR2 SYGVKD. V was pared by 7 bases and J by 2 bases, with 12 bases between. The CDR3 contains 13 residues. CDR3 in amino acids: CAITVGDTYEQYF. The CDR3 DNA sequence: TGTGCCATCACGGTCGGGGATACCTACGAGCAGTACTTC.

The V and J genes are TRBV9 and TRBJ2-3; D not certain. There are 14 residues in the CDR3. Germline loops: CDR1 SGDLS, CDR2 YYNGEE. V was clipped by 0 bases and J by 6 bases, with 11 bases between them. CDR3 region: CASSVGSGFDTQYF. The DNA for the CDR3 is TGTGCCAGCAGCGTAGGTTCAGGATTCGATACGCAGTATTTT.